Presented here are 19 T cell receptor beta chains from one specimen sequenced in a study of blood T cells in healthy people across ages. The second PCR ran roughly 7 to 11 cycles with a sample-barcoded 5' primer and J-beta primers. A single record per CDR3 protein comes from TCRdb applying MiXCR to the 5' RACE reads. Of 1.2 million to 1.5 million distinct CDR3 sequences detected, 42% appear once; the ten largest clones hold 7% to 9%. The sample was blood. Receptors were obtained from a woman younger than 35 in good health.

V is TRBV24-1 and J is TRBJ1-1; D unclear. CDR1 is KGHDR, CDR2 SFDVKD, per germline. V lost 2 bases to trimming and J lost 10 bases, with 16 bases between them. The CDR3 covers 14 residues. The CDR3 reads CATSDSRLGCLAFF. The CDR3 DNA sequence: TGTGCCACCAGTGATTCCCGGTTGGGGTGCCTAGCTTTCTTT.

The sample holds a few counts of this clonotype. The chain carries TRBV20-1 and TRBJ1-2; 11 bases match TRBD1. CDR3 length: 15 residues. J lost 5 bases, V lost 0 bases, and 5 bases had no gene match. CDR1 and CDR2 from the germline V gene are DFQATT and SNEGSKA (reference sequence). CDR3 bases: TGCAGTGCTAGAGATGGACAGGGGGCTATTTATGGCTACACCTTC. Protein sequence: CSARDGQGAIYGYTF.

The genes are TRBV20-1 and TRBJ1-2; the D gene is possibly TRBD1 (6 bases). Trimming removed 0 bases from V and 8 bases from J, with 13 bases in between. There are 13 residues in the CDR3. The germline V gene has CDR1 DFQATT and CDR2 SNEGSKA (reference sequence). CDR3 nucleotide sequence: TGCAGTGCTAGAGAGGCAGGGGCGAAAGGCTACACCTTC. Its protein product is CSAREAGAKGYTF.

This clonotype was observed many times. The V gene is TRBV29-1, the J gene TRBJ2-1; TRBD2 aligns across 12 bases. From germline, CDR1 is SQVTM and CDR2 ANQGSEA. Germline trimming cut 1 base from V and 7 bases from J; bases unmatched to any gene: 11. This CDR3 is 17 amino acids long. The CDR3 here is CSVEGPHPSGGANEQFF. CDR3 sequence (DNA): TGCAGCGTTGAAGGACCACATCCTAGCGGGGGGGCGAATGAGCAGTTCTTC.

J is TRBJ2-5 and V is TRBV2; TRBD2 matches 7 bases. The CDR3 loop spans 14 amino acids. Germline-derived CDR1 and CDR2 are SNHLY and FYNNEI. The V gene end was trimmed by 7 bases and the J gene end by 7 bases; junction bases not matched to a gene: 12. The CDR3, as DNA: TGTGCCAGCACCGAAGCGGGGTTTAGGGCGACCCAGTACTTC. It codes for CASTEAGFRATQYF.

In nucleotides, the CDR3 is TGCGCCAGCAGCTTGGGACAGCCACCCTACGAGCAGTACTTC. Its translation: CASSLGQPPYEQYF. This sequence joins TRBV5-1 and TRBJ2-7; TRBD1 is a possible D gene (5 bases). CDR1 is SGHRS, CDR2 YFSETQ, per germline. The CDR3 is made up of 14 amino acids. V was clipped by 0 bases and J by 2 bases, with 9 bases between them.

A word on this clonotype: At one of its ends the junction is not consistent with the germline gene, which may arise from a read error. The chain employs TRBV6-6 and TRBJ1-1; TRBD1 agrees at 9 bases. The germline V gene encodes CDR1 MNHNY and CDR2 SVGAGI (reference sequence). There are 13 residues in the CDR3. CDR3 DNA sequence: TGTGCCGGCAGTCATACAGGGGGCAGTGAAGCTTTCTTT. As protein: CAGSHTGGSEAFF.

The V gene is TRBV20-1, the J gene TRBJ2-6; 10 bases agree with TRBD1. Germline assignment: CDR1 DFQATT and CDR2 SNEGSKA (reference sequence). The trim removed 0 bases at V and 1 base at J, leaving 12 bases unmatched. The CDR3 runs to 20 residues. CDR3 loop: CSARDRDPRDRGSGANVLTF. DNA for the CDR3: TGCAGTGCTAGAGACAGAGATCCCCGGGACAGGGGTTCTGGGGCCAACGTCCTGACTTTC.

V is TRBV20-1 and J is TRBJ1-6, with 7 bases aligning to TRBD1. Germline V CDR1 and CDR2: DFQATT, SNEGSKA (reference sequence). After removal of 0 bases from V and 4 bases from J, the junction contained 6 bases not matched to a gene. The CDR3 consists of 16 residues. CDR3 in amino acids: CSARDSAGGYNSPLHF. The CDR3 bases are TGCAGTGCTAGAGATTCGGCAGGGGGTTATAATTCACCCCTCCACTTT.

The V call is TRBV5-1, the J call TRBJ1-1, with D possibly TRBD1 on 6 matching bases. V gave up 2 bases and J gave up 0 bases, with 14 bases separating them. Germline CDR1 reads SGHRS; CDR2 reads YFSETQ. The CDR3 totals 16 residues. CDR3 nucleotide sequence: TGCGCCAGCAGCTTTGGGTTCGGACAGCTGAACACTGAAGCTTTCTTT. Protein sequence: CASSFGFGQLNTEAFF.

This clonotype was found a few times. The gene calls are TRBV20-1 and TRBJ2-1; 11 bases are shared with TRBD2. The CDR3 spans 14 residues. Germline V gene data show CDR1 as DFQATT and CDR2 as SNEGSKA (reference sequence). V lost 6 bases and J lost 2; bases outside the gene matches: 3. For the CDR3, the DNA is TGCAGTGCCAAGACTAGCGGGGCCTACAATGAGCAGTTCTTC. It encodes CSAKTSGAYNEQFF.

The CDR3 loop is CASSRSSGRLTDTQYF. The CDR3 DNA reads TGTGCCAGCAGTCGGTCTAGCGGTCGGCTCACAGATACGCAGTATTTT. The chain carries TRBV6-2 or TRBV6-3 and TRBJ2-3, with 7 bases identical to TRBD2. Germline CDR1 is MNHEY and CDR2 is SVGEGT. V shed 5 bases, J shed 2 bases, and the junction held 10 bases outside the gene matches. The length of the CDR3 is 16 residues.

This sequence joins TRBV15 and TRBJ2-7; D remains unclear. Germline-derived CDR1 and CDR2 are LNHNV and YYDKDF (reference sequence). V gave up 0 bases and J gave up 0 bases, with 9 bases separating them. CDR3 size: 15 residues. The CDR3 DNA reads TGTGCCACCAGCAGAGAGATTATGAGCTCCTACGAGCAGTACTTC. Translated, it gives CATSREIMSSYEQYF.

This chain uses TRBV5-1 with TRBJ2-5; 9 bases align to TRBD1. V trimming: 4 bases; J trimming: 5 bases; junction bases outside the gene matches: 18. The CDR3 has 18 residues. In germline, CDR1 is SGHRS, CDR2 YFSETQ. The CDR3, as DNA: TGCGCCAGCAGCGAGACTCGGGACAGGGAGGGCTGGGAGGAGACCCAGTACTTC. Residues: CASSETRDREGWEETQYF. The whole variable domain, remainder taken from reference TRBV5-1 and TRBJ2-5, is KAGVTQTPRYLIKTRGQQVTLSCSPISGHRSVSWYQQTPGQGLQFLFEYFSETQRNKGNFPGRFSGRQFSNSRSEMNVSTLELGDSALYLCASSETRDREGWEETQYFGPGTRLLVL.

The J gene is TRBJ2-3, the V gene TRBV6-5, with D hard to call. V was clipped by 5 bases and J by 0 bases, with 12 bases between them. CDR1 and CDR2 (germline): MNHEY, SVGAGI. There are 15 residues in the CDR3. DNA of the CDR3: TGTGCCAGCAGTGCGGCAGCTTCTAGCACAGATACGCAGTATTTT. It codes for CASSAAASSTDTQYF.

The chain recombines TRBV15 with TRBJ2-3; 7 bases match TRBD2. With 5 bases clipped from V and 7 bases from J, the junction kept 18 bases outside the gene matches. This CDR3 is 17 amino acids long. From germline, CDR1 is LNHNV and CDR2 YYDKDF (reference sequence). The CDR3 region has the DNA TGTGCCACCAGCCCCGAAATCGTGGGACGGGAGGAACATACGCAGTATTTT. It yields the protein CATSPEIVGREEHTQYF.

The CDR3 bases are TGTGCCAGCAGCTCCCTCCCAGCCACCGGGGAGCTGTTTTTT. Translating gives CASSSLPATGELFF. The gene calls are TRBV7-2 and TRBJ2-2; D is uncertain. The CDR3 has 14 residues. Trimming pared 4 bases from V and 4 bases from J, leaving 10 bases between. CDR1 and CDR2 from the germline V gene are SGHTA and FQGNSA.

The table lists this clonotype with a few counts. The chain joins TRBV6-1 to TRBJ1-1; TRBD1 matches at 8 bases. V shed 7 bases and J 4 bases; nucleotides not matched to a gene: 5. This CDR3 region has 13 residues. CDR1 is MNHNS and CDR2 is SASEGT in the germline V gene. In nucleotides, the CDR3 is TGTGCCAGCACGGACAGGGCAGGCACTGAAGCTTTCTTT. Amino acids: CASTDRAGTEAFF.

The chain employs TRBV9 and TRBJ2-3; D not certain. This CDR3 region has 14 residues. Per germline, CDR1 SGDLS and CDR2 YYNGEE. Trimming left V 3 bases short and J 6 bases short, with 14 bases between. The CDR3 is CASSGRGELDTQYF. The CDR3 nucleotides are TGTGCCAGCAGCGGTCGCGGAGAGTTGGATACGCAGTATTTT.